The text below deals with one TCR beta chain. Sequencing was performed with immunoSEQ multiplex PCR; in TCRdb, only in-frame clones are kept and a portion is missing. The repertoire consists of around 180,000 clones, with roughly four fifths occurring once and the leading ten covering 6% to 8.5%. Germline CDR1 PRHDT, CDR2 FYEKMQ (reference sequence). CDR3 length: 15 amino acids. Trimming took off 4 bases at V and 4 bases at J, with 15 bases between the two ends. The sample belongs to a study of blood T cell repertoires in COVID-19. Study details: Some COVID-19 samples were acute and others convalescent; all came from the United States, Italy and Spain. PBMCs, B-cell-depleted T cells, or T cells provided the cDNA or gDNA that made up the material.

Sample: peripheral blood. The J gene is TRBJ2-3, the V gene TRBV13, with a possible D match to TRBD1 (6 bases). This TCR was recovered from a human donor in a cohort sampled during active COVID-19. The CDR3 protein is CASSSRTEEADTQYF. DNA of the CDR3: TGTGCCAGCAGCTCGCGGACAGAAGAAGCAGATACGCAGTATTTT.